A single sample is the source of the 8 T cell receptor beta chains below, sequenced in a study of shared clonotypes between healthy human individuals. Assay: immunoSEQ multiplex PCR; the TCRdb copy retains only in-frame clones and omits some. Here the sample spans under 850,000 clones, 55% to 80% being singletons. The sequenced sample was memory CD4+ T cells sorted from blood. As to subset: CD45RA-negative fraction. Receptors were obtained from a woman in her 30s in good health.

The V gene is TRBV5-1, the J gene TRBJ2-2; D is unclear. The CDR3 runs 14 residues. V lost 0 bases to trimming and J lost 6 bases, with 9 bases between them. Germline V gives CDR1 SGHRS, CDR2 YFSETQ. The CDR3 loop reads CASSLAVKAGELFF. The CDR3 nucleotides are TGCGCCAGCAGCTTGGCAGTCAAGGCCGGGGAGCTGTTTTTT.

The chain employs TRBV18 and TRBJ1-1, with D possibly being TRBD1 (5 bases). Germline-derived CDR1 and CDR2 are KGHSH and LQKENI. This CDR3 comprises 16 residues. V lost 1 base, J lost 4 bases, and 16 bases lay in between. Here the CDR3 reads CASSPQVGGKSTEAFF. CDR3 DNA sequence: TGTGCCAGCTCACCACAGGTCGGGGGAAAGAGCACTGAAGCTTTCTTT.

The chain links TRBV6-1 to TRBJ2-5, with D hard to call. CDR1 and CDR2 (germline): MNHNS, SASEGT. The CDR3 consists of 13 residues. V was cut by 6 bases and J by 3 bases, with 11 bases left in between. Here the CDR3 DNA reads TGTGCCAGCAGACTATGGGTAGAAGAGACCCAGTACTTC. This encodes CASRLWVEETQYF.

This chain links TRBV5-1 with TRBJ1-2, with 7 nucleotides matching TRBD1. Germline CDR1 is SGHRS and CDR2 is YFSETQ. The CDR3 is 16 residues long. Trimming at V came to 0 bases and at J to 8 bases, leaving 13 bases not matched to a gene. CDR3 amino acids: CASSLDQRDSPGGYTF. The CDR3 nucleotides read TGCGCCAGCAGCTTGGACCAAAGGGACAGCCCGGGGGGCTACACCTTC.

The chain uses TRBV7-9 and TRBJ1-4; D is uncertain. The CDR3 is 11 amino acids. Trimming took off 4 bases at V and 8 bases at J, with 5 bases between the two ends. Looked up from germline, CDR1 is SEHNR and CDR2 is FQNEAQ (reference sequence). For the CDR3, the DNA is TGTGCCAGCAGCTCCGTGGAAAAACTGTTTTTT. It encodes CASSSVEKLFF.

The rearrangement links TRBV9 to TRBJ2-7; 8 bases match TRBD1. The CDR3 is 17 amino acids. Trimming took 0 bases from V and 3 from J; bases not matched to a gene: 11. Germline values: CDR1 SGDLS, CDR2 YYNGEE. The CDR3 DNA is TGTGCCAGCAGCGTAGGAGCAACAGGACAGGGACTCTACGAGCAGTACTTC. It is translated as CASSVGATGQGLYEQYF. The whole variable domain, filled in from reference TRBV9 and TRBJ2-7, reads DSGVTQTPKHLITATGQRVTLRCSPRSGDLSVYWYQQSLDQGLQFLIQYYNGEERAKGNILERFSAQQFPDLHSELNLSSLELGDSALYFCASSVGATGQGLYEQYFGPGTRLTVT.

CDR3 nucleotides: TGTGCCAGCAGCCTCTACAGGGACCACACAGATACGCAGTATTTT. Its translation is CASSLYRDHTDTQYF. The rearrangement links TRBV11-2 to TRBJ2-3; possible D gene TRBD1, 6 bases. Germline CDR1 SGHAT, CDR2 FQNNGV. V shed 5 bases and J shed 2 bases, with 14 bases lying between them. This CDR3 region has 15 residues.

V usage is TRBV5-5 and J usage is TRBJ2-7, with D perhaps TRBD2 (6 bases). CDR1 is SGHKS, CDR2 YYEKEE, per germline (reference sequence). V was cut by 1 base and J by 4 bases, with 15 bases left in between. The CDR3 spans 15 residues. As DNA, the CDR3 is TGTGCCAGCAGCTTGAGTCGCGGGACGGGTTACGAGCAGTACTTC. It is translated as CASSLSRGTGYEQYF.